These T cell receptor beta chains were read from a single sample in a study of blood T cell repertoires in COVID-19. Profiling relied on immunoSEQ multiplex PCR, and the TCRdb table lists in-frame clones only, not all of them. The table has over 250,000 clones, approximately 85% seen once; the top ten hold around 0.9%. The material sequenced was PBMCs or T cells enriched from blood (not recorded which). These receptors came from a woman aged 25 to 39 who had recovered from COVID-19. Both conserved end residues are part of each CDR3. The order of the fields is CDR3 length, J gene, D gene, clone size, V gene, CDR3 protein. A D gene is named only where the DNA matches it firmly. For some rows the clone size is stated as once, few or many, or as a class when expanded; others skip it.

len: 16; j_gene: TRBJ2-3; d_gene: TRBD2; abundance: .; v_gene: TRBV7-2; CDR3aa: CASSTTASGRTDTQYF
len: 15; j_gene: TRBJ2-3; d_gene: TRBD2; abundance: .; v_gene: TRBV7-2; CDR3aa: CASRVSGGVSDTQYF
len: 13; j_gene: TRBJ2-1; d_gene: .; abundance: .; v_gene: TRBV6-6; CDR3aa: CATPLSSLEQGFF
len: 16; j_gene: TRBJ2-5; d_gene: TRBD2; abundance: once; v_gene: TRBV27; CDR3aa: CASSSLAGVLRETQYF
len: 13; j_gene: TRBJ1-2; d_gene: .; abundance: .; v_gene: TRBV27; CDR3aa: CASSPTGSYGYTF
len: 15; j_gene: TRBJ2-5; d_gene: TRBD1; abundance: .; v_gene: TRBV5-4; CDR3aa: CASSSKKGQVETQYF
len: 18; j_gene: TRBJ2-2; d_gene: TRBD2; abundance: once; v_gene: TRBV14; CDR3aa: CASSPLGGRSGRAGELFF
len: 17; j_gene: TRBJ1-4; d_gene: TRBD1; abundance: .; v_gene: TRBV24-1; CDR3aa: CATSDSQGAQGNEKLFF
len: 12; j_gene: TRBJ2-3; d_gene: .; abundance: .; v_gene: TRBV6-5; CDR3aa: CASSTGTGAQYF
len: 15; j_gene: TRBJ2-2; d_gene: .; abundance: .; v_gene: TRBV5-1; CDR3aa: CASSLLGTVPGELFF
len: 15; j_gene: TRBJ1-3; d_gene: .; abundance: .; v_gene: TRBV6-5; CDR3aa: CASSYDGAPGNTIYF
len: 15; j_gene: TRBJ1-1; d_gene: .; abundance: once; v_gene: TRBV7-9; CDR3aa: CASSPMGGVNTEAFF
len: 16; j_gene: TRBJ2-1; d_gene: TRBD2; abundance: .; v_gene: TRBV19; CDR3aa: CASSNRGLAGFDEQFF
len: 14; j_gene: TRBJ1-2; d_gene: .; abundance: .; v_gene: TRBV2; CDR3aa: CASRTRQTVYGYTF
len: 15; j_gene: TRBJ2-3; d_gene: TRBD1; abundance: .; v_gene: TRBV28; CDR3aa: CASRIPRRGQDTQYF
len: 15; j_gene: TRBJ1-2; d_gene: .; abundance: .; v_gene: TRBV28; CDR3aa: CASSRDQSGAGGYTF
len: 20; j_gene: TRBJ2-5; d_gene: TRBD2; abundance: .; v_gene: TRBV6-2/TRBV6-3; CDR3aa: CASSYPPGLAGGAARETQYF
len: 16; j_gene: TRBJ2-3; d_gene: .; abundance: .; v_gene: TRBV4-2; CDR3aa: CASSPGAASSTDTQYF
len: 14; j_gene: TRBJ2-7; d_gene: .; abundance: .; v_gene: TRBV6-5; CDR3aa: CASSFGPGGYEQYF
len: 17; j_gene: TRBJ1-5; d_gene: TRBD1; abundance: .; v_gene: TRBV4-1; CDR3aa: CASSQVQGAYSNQPQHF
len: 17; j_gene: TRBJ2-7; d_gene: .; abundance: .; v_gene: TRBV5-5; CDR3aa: CASSYQTQGFRAYEQYF
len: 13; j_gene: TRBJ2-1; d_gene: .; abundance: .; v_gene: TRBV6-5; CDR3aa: CASTGGLNNEQFF
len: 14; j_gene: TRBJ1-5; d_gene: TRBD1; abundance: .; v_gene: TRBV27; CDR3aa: CASTHTGGGEPQHF
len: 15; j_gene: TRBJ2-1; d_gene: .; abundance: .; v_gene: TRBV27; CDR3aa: CASSRWQGMVDEQFF
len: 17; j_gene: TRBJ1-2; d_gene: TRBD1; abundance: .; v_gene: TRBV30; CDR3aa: CAWSPSTDRMVIYGYTF